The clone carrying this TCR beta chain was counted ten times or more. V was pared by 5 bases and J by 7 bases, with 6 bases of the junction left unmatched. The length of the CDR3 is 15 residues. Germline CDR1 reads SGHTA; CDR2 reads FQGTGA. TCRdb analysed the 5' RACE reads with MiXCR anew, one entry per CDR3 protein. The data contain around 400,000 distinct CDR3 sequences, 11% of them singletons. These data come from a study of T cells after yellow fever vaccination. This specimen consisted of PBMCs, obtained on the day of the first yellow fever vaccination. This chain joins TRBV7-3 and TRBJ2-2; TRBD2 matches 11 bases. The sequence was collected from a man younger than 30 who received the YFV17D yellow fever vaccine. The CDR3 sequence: CASSRTSGGSGELFF. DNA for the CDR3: TGTGCCAGCAGCCGCACTAGCGGGGGCAGCGGGGAGCTGTTTTTT.